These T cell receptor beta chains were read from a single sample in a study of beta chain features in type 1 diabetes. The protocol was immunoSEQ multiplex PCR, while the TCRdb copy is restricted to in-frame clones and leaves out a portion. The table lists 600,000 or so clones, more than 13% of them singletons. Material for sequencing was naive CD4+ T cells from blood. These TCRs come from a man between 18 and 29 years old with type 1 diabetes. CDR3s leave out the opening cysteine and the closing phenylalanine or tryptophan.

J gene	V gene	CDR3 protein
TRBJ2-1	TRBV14	ASSQTTVYNEQF
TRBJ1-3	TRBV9	ASSVKDTIY
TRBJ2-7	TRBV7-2	ASSRPGVYEQY
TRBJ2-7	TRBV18	ASSGAPYEQY
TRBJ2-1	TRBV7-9	ASSLLDRTYNEQF
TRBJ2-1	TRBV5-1	ASSLGAPGNEQF
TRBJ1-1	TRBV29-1	SVEVIAGVSEAF
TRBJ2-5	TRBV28	ASSFSAETQY
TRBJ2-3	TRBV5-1	ASSLAPGEADTQY
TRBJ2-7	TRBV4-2	ASSQAGTGVAEQY
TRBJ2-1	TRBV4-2	ASSQDLSGWNEQF
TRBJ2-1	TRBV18	ASSPPASRYNEQF
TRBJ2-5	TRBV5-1	ASSQTEETQY
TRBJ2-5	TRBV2	ASAQRETQY
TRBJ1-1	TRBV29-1	SGTVNTEAF
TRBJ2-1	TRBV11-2	ASSLGGSALDEQF
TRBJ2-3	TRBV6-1	ASSDGTSGGTDTQY
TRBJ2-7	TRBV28	ASSFGTGSTYEQY
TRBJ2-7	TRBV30	AWNRGWEEQY
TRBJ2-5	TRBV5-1	ASRAGQETQY
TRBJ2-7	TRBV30	AWNPAGAYEQY
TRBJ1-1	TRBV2	ASSSRDREAF
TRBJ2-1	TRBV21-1	ASSKDSGGTASYEQF
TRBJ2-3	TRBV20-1	SARDRDTQY
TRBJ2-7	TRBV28	ASTGGSGAYEQY
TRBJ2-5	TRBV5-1	ASSSTKETQY
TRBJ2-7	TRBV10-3	AIRGTQSYEQY
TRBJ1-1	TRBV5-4	ASSLDSRKGTEAF